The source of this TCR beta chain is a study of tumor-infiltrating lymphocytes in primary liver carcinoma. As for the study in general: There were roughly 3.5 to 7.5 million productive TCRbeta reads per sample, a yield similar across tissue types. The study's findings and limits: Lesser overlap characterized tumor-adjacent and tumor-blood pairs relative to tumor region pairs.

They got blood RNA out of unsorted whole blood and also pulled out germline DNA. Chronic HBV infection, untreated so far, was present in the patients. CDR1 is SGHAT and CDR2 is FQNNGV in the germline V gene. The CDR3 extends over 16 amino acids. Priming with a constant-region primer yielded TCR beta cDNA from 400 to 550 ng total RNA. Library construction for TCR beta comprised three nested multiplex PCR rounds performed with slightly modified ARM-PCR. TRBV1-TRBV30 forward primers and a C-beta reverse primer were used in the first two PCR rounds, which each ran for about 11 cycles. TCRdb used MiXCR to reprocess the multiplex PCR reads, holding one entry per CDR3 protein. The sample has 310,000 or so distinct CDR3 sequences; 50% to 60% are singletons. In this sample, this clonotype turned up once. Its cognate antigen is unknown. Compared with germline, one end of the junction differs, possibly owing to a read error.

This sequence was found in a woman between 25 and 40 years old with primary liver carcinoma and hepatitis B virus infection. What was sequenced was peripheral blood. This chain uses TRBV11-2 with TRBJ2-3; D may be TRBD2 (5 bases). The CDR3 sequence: CASSSTRFGVTDMQYF. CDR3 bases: TGTGCCAGCAGTTCTACCCGGTTCGGGGTCACAGATATGCAGTATTTT. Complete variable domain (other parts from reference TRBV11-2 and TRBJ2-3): EAGVAQSPRYKIIEKRQSVAFWCNPISGHATLYWYQQILGQGPKLLIQFQNNGVVDDSQLPKDRFSAERLKGVDSTLKIQPAKLEDSAVYLCASSSTRFGVTDMQYFGPGTRLTVL.